Following are 22 T cell receptor beta chains from one sample sequenced in a study of blood T cell repertoires in COVID-19. Using immunoSEQ multiplex PCR, the repertoire was profiled, and TCRdb retains in-frame clones only, with some absent. Seen here are approximately 300,000 clones, roughly 88% observed once, and the top ten hold 3% to 4%. Source material: peripheral blood. These receptors came from a woman between 45 and 60 years old with active or convalescent COVID-19.

The chain carries TRBV19 and TRBJ1-2, with D perhaps TRBD1 (6 bases). Germline V gene data show CDR1 as LNHDA and CDR2 as SQIVND (reference sequence). This CDR3 has 14 residues. Trimming shortened V by 3 bases and J by 6 bases, and 14 bases separated the two germline ends. The CDR3 DNA is TGTGCCAGTAGTATGACCCCCGGGACACATGGCTACACCTTC. This sequence encodes CASSMTPGTHGYTF.

The chain joins TRBV30 to TRBJ2-7, with 11 bases that match TRBD2. V was pared by 5 bases and J by 4 bases, with 7 bases of the junction left unmatched. The CDR3 runs 14 residues. Germline lookup yields CDR1 GTSNPN and CDR2 SVGIG (reference sequence). The CDR3 here is CAWGKTSGSYEQYF. CDR3 nucleotide sequence: TGTGCCTGGGGAAAAACTAGCGGGAGTTACGAGCAGTACTTC.

The V call is TRBV14, the J call TRBJ2-5; D is perhaps TRBD1 (5 bases). Trimming pared 3 bases from V and 1 base from J, leaving 12 bases between. The CDR3 totals 15 residues. Germline V CDR1 and CDR2: SGHDN, FVKESK. In DNA form, the CDR3 reads TGTGCCAGCAGCCAGTTCCAGGGATCCCAAGAGACCCAGTACTTC. Translation gives CASSQFQGSQETQYF.

The genes are TRBV5-1 and TRBJ2-5; 7 bases are shared with TRBD1. After removal of 5 bases from V and 4 bases from J, the junction contained 8 bases not matched to a gene. This CDR3 is 14 amino acids long. Per germline, CDR1 SGHRS and CDR2 YFSETQ. The CDR3 nucleotides read TGCGCCAGCAGAACAGACAGGGACAGAGAGACCCAGTACTTC. This encodes CASRTDRDRETQYF.

The chain recombines TRBV4-2 with TRBJ2-7; 7 bases fit TRBD2. From germline, CDR1 is LGHNA and CDR2 YNFKEQ. The length of the CDR3 is 15 residues. The trim removed 0 bases at V and 4 bases at J, leaving 6 bases unmatched. The DNA for the CDR3 is TGTGCCAGCAGCCAAGAGGGGGAGGGTCGGTACGAGCAGTACTTC. Translated, it gives CASSQEGEGRYEQYF.

This clone was detected only a few times. J is TRBJ1-1 and V is TRBV10-3; D is possibly TRBD1 (6 bases). Between the trimmed V and J ends, which lost 5 bases and 1 base, there was a span of 11 bases. The CDR3 extends over 14 amino acids. CDR1 ENHRY and CDR2 SYGVKD come from the germline V gene. Written as DNA, the CDR3 is TGTGCCATCAGTTCCGACAGGCGGAACACTGAAGCTTTCTTT. This sequence encodes CAISSDRRNTEAFF.

CDR3 sequence: CASTRTGWAETQYF. CDR3 DNA sequence: TGCGCCAGCACTCGGACAGGGTGGGCAGAGACCCAGTACTTC. V usage is TRBV5-1 and J usage is TRBJ2-5; 8 bases line up with TRBD1. V lost 6 bases and J lost 4; bases outside the gene matches: 8. Per germline, CDR1 SGHRS and CDR2 YFSETQ. This CDR3 spans 14 amino acids. The whole variable domain, filled in from reference TRBV5-1 and TRBJ2-5, reads KAGVTQTPRYLIKTRGQQVTLSCSPISGHRSVSWYQQTPGQGLQFLFEYFSETQRNKGNFPGRFSGRQFSNSRSEMNVSTLELGDSALYLCASTRTGWAETQYFGPGTRLLVL.

The rearrangement uses TRBV5-1 and TRBJ2-7, with D maybe TRBD1 (6 bases). Trimming took off 1 base at V and 5 bases at J, with 10 bases between the two ends. The length of the CDR3 is 13 residues. Germline values: CDR1 SGHRS, CDR2 YFSETQ. The DNA for the CDR3 is TGCGCCAGCAGCTTGCGACAGGACAACGAGCAGTACTTC. Translating gives CASSLRQDNEQYF.

This chain connects TRBV28 to TRBJ1-1; TRBD1 might be the D (5 bases). Germline V gene sequence: CDR1 MDHEN, CDR2 SYDVKM. V lost 6 bases and J 4 bases, leaving 18 bases between the germline ends. This CDR3 spans 15 amino acids. The CDR3, as DNA: TGTGCCAGCAGCCCACCCGAAGGGGAAGGCACTGAAGCTTTCTTT. Translation gives CASSPPEGEGTEAFF.

The DNA of the CDR3 is TGTGCCAGCAGCCAAGTTAGGGGGCTTGGTTCACCCCTCCACTTT. Its protein product is CASSQVRGLGSPLHF. The genes are TRBV3-1 (or the pseudogene TRBV3-2) and TRBJ1-6, with 7 bases aligning to TRBD1. The germline V gene encodes CDR1 LGHDT and CDR2 YNNKEL (reference sequence). The J segment lost 9 bases and the V segment lost 1 base, leaving 6 bases of the junction unmatched. The CDR3 has 15 amino acids.

This clone has a single count. This sequence joins TRBV7-8 and TRBJ1-1, with D unresolved. Germline-derived CDR1 and CDR2 are SGHVS and FQNEAQ. Trimming left V 2 bases short and J 4 bases short, with 11 bases between. The CDR3 loop spans 14 amino acids. CDR3 nucleotide sequence: TGTGCCAGCAGCTTACAGGCTGCGCCCACTGAAGCTTTCTTT. As protein: CASSLQAAPTEAFF.

J is TRBJ1-2 and V is TRBV12-5; 7 bases are shared with TRBD1. CDR1 LGHNT and CDR2 FRNRAP come from the germline V gene. The V gene end was trimmed by 5 bases and the J gene end by 2 bases; junction bases not matched to a gene: 8. CDR3 length equals 15 residues. Here the CDR3 reads CASGPVTGQNYGYTF. The CDR3 DNA follows: TGTGCTAGTGGTCCAGTAACGGGACAGAACTATGGCTACACCTTC.

The chain combines TRBV10-3 with TRBJ1-5; TRBD1 agrees at 7 bases. The junction had 14 bases not matched to a gene; V was cut back by 10 bases and J by 5 bases. The germline V gene has CDR1 ENHRY and CDR2 SYGVKD. This CDR3 contains 15 residues. The CDR3 reads CATLPGTAHDQPQHF. The CDR3 DNA follows: TGTGCCACTTTACCCGGGACAGCTCACGATCAGCCCCAGCATTTT.

CDR3: CASEDVPRALNQPQHF. DNA of the CDR3: TGTGCCAGTGAGGACGTCCCCAGGGCCCTCAATCAGCCCCAGCATTTT. J is TRBJ1-5 and V is TRBV19, with D possibly matching TRBD1 (5 bases). Trimming took off 8 bases at V and 3 bases at J, with 20 bases between the two ends. The germline gives CDR1 LNHDA, CDR2 SQIVND (reference sequence). The CDR3 runs to 16 residues. Looking up the rest from reference TRBV19 and TRBJ1-5 gives the full variable domain: DGGITQSPKYLFRKEGQNVTLSCEQNLNHDAMYWYRQDPGQGLRLIYYSQIVNDFQKGDIAEGYSVSREKKESFPLTVTSAQKNPTAFYLCASEDVPRALNQPQHFGDGTRLSIL.

The V and J genes are TRBV4-1 and TRBJ2-7; 9 bases map to TRBD1. This CDR3 has 13 residues. The germline CDR1 and CDR2 sequences are MGHRA and YSYEKL. J lost 6 bases, V lost 6 bases, and 6 bases had no gene match. The DNA for the CDR3 is TGCGCCAGCAGGCCCGGGACAGGGTCCGAGCAGTACTTC. Protein: CASRPGTGSEQYF.

Comment on this clone: Additional DNA sequences in this sample encode the identical CDR3. The V call is TRBV6-5, the J call TRBJ1-1, with D possibly matching TRBD1 (5 bases). Germline lookup yields CDR1 MNHEY and CDR2 SVGAGI. V was clipped by 0 bases and J by 2 bases, with 7 bases between them. The CDR3 is 14 residues long. CDR3 amino acids: CASSYSGGNTEAFF. The CDR3 DNA reads as TGTGCCAGCAGTTACTCGGGGGGAAACACTGAAGCTTTCTTT.

This chain uses TRBV18 with TRBJ1-2, with D perhaps matching TRBD1 (5 bases). Germline V gene data show CDR1 as KGHSH and CDR2 as LQKENI. The CDR3 has 14 amino acids. Trimming took 2 bases from V and 2 from J, leaving 9 bases between them. CDR3 sequence (DNA): TGTGCCAGCTCACCAGGGGCAGGGAACTATGGCTACACCTTC. Encoded protein: CASSPGAGNYGYTF. Based on the CDR3 plus reference TRBV18 and TRBJ1-2, the full variable domain is NAGVMQNPRHLVRRRGQEARLRCSPMKGHSHVYWYRQLPEEGLKFMVYLQKENIIDESGMPKERFSAEFPKEGPSILRIQQVVRGDSAAYFCASSPGAGNYGYTFGSGTRLTVV.

V usage is TRBV19 and J usage is TRBJ2-5; D call uncertain. V gave up 1 base and J gave up 1 base, with 7 bases separating them. CDR3 size: 14 residues. CDR1 and CDR2 from the germline V gene are LNHDA and SQIVND (reference sequence). For the CDR3, the DNA is TGTGCCAGTAGTATAGGCGACTCCCAAGAGACCCAGTACTTC. This gives the protein CASSIGDSQETQYF.

About this clone: This sample includes further DNA sequences coding for the same CDR3. The chain employs TRBV11-2 and TRBJ1-3, with D unclear. V lost 2 bases and J lost 4, with 6 bases in between. Germline lookup yields CDR1 SGHAT and CDR2 FQNNGV. This CDR3 has 13 residues. The CDR3 loop reads CASSLLSGNTIYF. The CDR3 coding sequence is TGTGCCAGCAGCTTATTGAGCGGAAACACCATATATTTT.

The chain uses TRBV19 and TRBJ2-1; 12 bases align to TRBD2. V dropped 10 bases and J dropped 3; count of bases not matched to a gene: 4. In germline, CDR1 is LNHDA, CDR2 SQIVND (reference sequence). The CDR3 runs 14 residues. The DNA of the CDR3 is TGTGCCACCTCGGGACTAGCGGGCTACAATGAGCAGTTCTTC. Translation gives CATSGLAGYNEQFF.

For the CDR3, the DNA is TGTGCCAGCAGCGTGGGACAGACCCTCGGGGAGCAGTACTTC. It is translated as CASSVGQTLGEQYF. The chain has TRBV11-1 and TRBJ2-7; TRBD1 aligns across 7 bases. This CDR3 has 14 residues. CDR1 SGHAT and CDR2 FQDESV come from the germline V gene (reference sequence). The V gene end was trimmed by 5 bases and the J gene end by 7 bases; junction bases not matched to a gene: 11.

This sequence joins TRBV20-1 and TRBJ1-4; D is ambiguous. Germline assignment: CDR1 DFQATT and CDR2 SNEGSKA (reference sequence). This CDR3 region has 10 residues. Trimming left V 6 bases short and J 4 bases short, with 3 bases between. The CDR3 nucleotides are TGCAGTGCCTATAATGAAAAACTGTTTTTT. Its protein is CSAYNEKLFF.